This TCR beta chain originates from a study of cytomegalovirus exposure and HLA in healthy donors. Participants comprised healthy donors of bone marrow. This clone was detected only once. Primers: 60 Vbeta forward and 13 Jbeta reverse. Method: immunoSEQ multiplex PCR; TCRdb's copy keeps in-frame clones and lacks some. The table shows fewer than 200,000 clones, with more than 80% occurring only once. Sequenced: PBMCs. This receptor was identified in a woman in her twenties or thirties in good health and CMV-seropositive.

Here the CDR3 DNA reads TGTGCCATCCAGCGGGGGAGGAATTCACCCCTCCACTTT. It specifies CAIQRGRNSPLHF. This chain connects TRBV10-3 to TRBJ1-6, with a tentative D call TRBD1 (5 bases). Germline CDR1 is ENHRY and CDR2 is SYGVKD. Trimming shortened V by 8 bases and J by 7 bases, and 12 bases separated the two germline ends. The CDR3 runs 13 residues.